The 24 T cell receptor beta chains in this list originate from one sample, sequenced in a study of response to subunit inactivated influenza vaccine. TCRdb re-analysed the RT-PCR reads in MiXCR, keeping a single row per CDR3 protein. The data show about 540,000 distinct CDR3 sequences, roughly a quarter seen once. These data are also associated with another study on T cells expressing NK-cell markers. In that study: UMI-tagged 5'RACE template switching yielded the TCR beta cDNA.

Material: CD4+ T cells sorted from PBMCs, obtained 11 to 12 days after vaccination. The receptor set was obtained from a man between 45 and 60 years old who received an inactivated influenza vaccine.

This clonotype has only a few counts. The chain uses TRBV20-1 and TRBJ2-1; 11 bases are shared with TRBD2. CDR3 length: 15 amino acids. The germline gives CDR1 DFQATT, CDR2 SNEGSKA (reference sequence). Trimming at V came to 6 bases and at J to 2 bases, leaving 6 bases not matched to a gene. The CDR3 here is CSAPSGGHTYNEQFF. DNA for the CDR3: TGCAGTGCCCCTAGCGGGGGGCATACCTACAATGAGCAGTTCTTC.

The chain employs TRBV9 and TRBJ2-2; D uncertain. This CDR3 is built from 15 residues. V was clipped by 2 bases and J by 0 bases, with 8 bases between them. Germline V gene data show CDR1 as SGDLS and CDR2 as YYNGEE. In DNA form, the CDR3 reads TGTGCCAGCAGCGTCCTGGGAACGAACACCGGGGAGCTGTTTTTT. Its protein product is CASSVLGTNTGELFF.

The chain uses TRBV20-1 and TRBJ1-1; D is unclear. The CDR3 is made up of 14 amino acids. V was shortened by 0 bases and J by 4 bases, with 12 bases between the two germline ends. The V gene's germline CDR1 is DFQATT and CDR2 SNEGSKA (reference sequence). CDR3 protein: CSARDTGRATEAFF. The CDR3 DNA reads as TGCAGTGCTAGAGATACGGGCCGGGCCACTGAAGCTTTCTTT.

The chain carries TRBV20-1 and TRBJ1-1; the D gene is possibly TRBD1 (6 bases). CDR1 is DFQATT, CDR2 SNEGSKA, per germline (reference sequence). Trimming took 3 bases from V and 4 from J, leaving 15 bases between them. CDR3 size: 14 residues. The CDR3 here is CSARRGGGSTEAFF. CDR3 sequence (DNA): TGCAGTGCTAGGCGGGGAGGGGGGAGCACTGAAGCTTTCTTT.

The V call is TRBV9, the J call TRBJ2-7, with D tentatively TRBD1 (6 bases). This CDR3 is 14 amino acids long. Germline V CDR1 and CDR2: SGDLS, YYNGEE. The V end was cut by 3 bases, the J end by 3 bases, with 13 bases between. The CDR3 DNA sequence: TGTGCCAGCAGCGCCCGGGACAACCTCTACGAGCAGTACTTC. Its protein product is CASSARDNLYEQYF. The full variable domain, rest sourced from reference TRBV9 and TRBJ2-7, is DSGVTQTPKHLITATGQRVTLRCSPRSGDLSVYWYQQSLDQGLQFLIQYYNGEERAKGNILERFSAQQFPDLHSELNLSSLELGDSALYFCASSARDNLYEQYFGPGTRLTVT.

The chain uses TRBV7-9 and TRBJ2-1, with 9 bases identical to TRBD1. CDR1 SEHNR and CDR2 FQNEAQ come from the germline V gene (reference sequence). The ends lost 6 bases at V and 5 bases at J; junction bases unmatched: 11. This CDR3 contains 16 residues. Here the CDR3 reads CASSLTGTGSNNEQFF. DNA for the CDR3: TGTGCCAGCAGTTTAACCGGGACAGGGTCAAACAATGAGCAGTTCTTC.

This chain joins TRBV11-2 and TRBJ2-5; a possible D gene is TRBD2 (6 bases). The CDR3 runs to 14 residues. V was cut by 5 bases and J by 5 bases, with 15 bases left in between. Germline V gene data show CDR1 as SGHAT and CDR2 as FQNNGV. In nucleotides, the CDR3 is TGTGCCAGCAGCACCGTGGACTACTCGGAGACCCAGTACTTC. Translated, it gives CASSTVDYSETQYF. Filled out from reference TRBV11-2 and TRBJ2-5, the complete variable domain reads EAGVAQSPRYKIIEKRQSVAFWCNPISGHATLYWYQQILGQGPKLLIQFQNNGVVDDSQLPKDRFSAERLKGVDSTLKIQPAKLEDSAVYLCASSTVDYSETQYFGPGTRLLVL.

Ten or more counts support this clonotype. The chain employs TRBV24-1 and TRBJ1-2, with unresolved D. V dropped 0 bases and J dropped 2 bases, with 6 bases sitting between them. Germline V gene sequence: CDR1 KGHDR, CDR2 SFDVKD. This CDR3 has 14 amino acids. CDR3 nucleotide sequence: TGTGCCACCAGTGATTTGCGGGCCAACTATGGCTACACCTTC. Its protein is CATSDLRANYGYTF.

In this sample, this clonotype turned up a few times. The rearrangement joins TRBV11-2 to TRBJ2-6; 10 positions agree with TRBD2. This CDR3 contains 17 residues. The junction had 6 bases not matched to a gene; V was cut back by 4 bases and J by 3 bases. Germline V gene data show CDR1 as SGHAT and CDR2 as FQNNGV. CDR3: CASSSPVAGGGANVLTF. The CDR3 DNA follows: TGTGCCAGCAGCTCTCCCGTAGCGGGAGGTGGGGCCAACGTCCTGACTTTC.

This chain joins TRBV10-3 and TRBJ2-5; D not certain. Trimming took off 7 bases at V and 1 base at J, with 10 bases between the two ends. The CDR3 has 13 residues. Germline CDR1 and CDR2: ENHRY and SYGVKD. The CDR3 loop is CAITPAPQETQYF. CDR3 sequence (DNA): TGTGCCATCACACCAGCGCCCCAAGAGACCCAGTACTTC.

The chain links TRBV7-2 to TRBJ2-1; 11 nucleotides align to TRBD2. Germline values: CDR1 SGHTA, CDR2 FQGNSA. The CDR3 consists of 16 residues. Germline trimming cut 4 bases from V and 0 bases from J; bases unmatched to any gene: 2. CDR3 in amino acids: CASSSSGRPSYNEQFF. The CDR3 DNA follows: TGTGCCAGCAGCTCTAGCGGGAGGCCCTCCTACAATGAGCAGTTCTTC.

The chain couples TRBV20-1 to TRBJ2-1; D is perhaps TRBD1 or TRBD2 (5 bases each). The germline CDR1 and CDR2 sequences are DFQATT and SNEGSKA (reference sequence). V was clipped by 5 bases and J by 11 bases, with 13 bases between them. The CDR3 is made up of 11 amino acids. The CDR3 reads CSAPGGGKQFF. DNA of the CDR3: TGCAGTGCTCCCGGTGGGGGTAAGCAGTTCTTC.

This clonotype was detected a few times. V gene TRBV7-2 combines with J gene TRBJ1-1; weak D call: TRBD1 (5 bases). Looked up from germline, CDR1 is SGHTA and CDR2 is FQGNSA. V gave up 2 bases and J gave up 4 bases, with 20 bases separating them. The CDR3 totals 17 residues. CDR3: CASSLKVGARVGTEAFF. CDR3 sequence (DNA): TGTGCCAGCAGCTTAAAAGTCGGGGCAAGGGTGGGCACTGAAGCTTTCTTT.

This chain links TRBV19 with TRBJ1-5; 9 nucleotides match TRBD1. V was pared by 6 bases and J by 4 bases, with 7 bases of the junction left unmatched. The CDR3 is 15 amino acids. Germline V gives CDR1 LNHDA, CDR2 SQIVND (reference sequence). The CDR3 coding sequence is TGTGCCAGTAGATCGGGACAGGGTTGGAATCAGCCCCAGCATTTT. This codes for CASRSGQGWNQPQHF.

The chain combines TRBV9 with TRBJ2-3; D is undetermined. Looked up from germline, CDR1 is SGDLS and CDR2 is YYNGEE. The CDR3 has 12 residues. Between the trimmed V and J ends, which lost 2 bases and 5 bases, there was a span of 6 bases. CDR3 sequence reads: CASSVNGDTQYF. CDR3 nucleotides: TGTGCCAGCAGCGTGAACGGAGATACGCAGTATTTT.

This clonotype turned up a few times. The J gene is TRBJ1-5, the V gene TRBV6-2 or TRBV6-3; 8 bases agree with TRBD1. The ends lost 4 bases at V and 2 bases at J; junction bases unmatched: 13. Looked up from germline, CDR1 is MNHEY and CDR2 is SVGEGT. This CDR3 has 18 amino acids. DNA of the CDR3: TGTGCCAGCAGTTCCGGATCCAGGGGGCCAAGTGGCAATCAGCCCCAGCATTTT. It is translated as CASSSGSRGPSGNQPQHF.

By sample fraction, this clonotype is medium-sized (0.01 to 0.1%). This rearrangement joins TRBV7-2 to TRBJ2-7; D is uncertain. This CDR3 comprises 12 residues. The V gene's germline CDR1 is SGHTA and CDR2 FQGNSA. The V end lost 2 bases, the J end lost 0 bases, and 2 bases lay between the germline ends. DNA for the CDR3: TGTGCCAGCAGCTTATCCTCCTACGAGCAGTACTTC. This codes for CASSLSSYEQYF.

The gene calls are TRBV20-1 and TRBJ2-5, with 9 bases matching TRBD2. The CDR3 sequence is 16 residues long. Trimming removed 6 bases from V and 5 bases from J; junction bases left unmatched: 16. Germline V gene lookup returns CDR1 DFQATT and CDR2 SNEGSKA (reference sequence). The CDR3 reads CSASPMGLAGRETQYF. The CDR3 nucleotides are TGCAGTGCCTCGCCTATGGGACTAGCTGGGCGGGAGACCCAGTACTTC.

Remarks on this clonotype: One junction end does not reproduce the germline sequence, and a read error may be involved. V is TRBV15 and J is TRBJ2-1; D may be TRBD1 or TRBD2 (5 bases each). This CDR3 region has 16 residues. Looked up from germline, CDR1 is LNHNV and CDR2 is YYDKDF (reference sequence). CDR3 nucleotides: TGTGACACCAGCAGAGGAACCGGGACGTATGACAATGAGCAGTTCTTC. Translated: CDTSRGTGTYDNEQFF.

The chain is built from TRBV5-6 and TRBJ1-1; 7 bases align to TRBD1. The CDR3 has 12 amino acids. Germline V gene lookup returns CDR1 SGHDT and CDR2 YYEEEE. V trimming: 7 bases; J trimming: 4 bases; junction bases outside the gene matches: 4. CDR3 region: CASQRQGTEAFF. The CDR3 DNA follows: TGTGCCAGCCAACGACAGGGCACTGAAGCTTTCTTT.

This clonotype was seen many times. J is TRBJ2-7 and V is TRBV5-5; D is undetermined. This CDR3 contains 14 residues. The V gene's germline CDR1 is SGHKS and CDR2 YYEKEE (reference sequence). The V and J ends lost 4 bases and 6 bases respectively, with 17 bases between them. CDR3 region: CASSPDWGRSEQYF. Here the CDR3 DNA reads TGTGCCAGCAGCCCCGACTGGGGAAGGAGCGAGCAGTACTTC.

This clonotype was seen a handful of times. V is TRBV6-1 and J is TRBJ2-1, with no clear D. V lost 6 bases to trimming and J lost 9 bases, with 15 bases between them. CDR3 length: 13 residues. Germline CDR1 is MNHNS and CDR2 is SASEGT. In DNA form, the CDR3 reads TGTGCCAGCAGCGATGAGTGGTGGGCTGAGCAGTTCTTC. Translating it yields CASSDEWWAEQFF.

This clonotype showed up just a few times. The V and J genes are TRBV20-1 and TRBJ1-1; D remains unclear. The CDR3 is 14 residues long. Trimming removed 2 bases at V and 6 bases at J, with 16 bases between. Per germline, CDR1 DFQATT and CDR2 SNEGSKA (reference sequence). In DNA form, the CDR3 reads TGCAGTGCTAGATACAATTTGAGTACCGCTGAAGCTTTCTTT. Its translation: CSARYNLSTAEAFF.

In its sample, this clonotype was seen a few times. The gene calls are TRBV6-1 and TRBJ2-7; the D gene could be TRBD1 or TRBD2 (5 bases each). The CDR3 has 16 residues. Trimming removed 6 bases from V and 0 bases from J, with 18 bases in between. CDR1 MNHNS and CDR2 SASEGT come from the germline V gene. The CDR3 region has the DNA TGTGCCAGCAGCCTCGCCTTGGGGGTGCGCTCCTACGAGCAGTACTTC. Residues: CASSLALGVRSYEQYF.